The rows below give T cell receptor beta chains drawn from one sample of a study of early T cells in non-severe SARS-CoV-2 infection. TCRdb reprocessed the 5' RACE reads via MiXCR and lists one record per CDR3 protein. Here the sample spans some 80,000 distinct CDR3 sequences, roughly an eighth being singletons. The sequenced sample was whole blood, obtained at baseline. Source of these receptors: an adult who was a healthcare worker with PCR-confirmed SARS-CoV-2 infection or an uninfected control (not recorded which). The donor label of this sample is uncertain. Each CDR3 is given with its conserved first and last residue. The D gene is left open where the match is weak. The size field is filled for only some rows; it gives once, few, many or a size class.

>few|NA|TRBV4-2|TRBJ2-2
TGTGCCAGCAGCCAAGTTCGAGACACCGGGGAGCTGTTTTTT
CASSQVRDTGELFF
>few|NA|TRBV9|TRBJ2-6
TGTGCCAGCAGCGACGACCCAGGCTCTGGGGCCAACGTCCTGACTTTC
CASSDDPGSGANVLTF
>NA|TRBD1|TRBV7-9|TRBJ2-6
TGTGCCAGCAGCATCAGGACAGGGCGCGGGGCCAACGTCCTGACTTTC
CASSIRTGRGANVLTF
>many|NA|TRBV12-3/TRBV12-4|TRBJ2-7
TGTGCCAGCAGTTTAAGGTCGGGCAGAGCCTACGAGCAGTACTTC
CASSLRSGRAYEQYF
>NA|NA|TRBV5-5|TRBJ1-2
TGTGCCAGCAGCGGAACAGGGAAAGACGGCTACACCTTC
CASSGTGKDGYTF
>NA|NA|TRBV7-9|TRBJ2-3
TGTGCCAGCAGTTTCGGTTCAGATACGCAGTATTTT
CASSFGSDTQYF
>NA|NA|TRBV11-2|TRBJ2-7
TGTGCCAGCAGCTCCGGACGATATGAGTACTTC
CASSSGRYEYF
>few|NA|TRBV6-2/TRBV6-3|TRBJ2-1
TGTGCCAGCAGTTACTCGGGTGTCCGTGAGCAGTTCTTC
CASSYSGVREQFF
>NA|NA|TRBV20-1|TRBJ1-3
TGCAGTGCGACGACCCCCTGGGATCGGGGAAACACCATATATTTT
CSATTPWDRGNTIYF
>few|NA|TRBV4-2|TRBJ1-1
TGTGCCAGCAGCCAAGATAGGGCATCTACTATGAACACTGAAGCTTTCTTT
CASSQDRASTMNTEAFF
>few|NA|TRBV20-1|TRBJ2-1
TGCAGTGCTAGAGCCCTTCTCGCGGGACAAACCCTCGAGCAGTTCTTC
CSARALLAGQTLEQFF
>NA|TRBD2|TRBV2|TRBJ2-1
TGTGCCAGCAGCGGCGGGACTAGCGAATACAATGAGCAGTTCTTC
CASSGGTSEYNEQFF
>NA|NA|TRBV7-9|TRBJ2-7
TGTGCCAGCAGTACCAGGGGGGGTAGCTACGAGCAGTACTTC
CASSTRGGSYEQYF
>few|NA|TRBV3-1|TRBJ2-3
TGTGCCAGCAGCCAGTGGCAGAGCACAGATACGCAGTATTTT
CASSQWQSTDTQYF
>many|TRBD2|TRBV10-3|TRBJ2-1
TGTGCCATCAGTGAGGGCCTAGCGGAGGGTCACAATGAGCAGTTCTTC
CAISEGLAEGHNEQFF
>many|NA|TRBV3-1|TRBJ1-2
TGTGCCAGCAGCCCCTACCAACTCAACTATGGCTACACCTTC
CASSPYQLNYGYTF